Shown below are 11 T cell receptor beta chains from a single sample sequenced in a study of regulatory T cells in long-lasting Graves disease. Sample time point: newly diagnosed GD, antithyroid drugs for less than 3 months. The TCR library was made from RNA that had been extracted from PBMCs in TRIzol. For TCR beta, libraries came from iRepertoire HTBI primers and Arm-PCR of CDR3 regions. TCRdb reprocessed the multiplex PCR reads with MiXCR, giving one entry per CDR3 protein. This table holds around 480,000 distinct CDR3 sequences, 15% to 20% found once. These data also formed part of another study, on T cells in Graves' hyperthyroidism and ophthalmopathy.

The source material was peripheral blood mononuclear cells (PBMCs), sampled at new diagnosis, from a patient treated with antithyroid drugs. These receptors were collected from a man aged 40-49 years with Graves disease.

The rearrangement uses TRBV6-5 and TRBJ2-7; D is undetermined. This CDR3 comprises 18 residues. Trimming took off 2 bases at V and 0 bases at J, with 20 bases between the two ends. Germline V gene lookup returns CDR1 MNHEY and CDR2 SVGAGI. This CDR3 is CASSYRRSNGSNSYEQYF. The CDR3, as DNA: TGTGCCAGCAGTTACCGACGTAGTAACGGGTCGAACTCCTACGAGCAGTACTTC.

This sequence joins TRBV12-3 or TRBV12-4 and TRBJ1-6, with D hard to call. V lost 7 bases to trimming and J lost 10 bases, with 11 bases between them. This CDR3 has 12 amino acids. In DNA form, the CDR3 reads TGTGCCAGCACCCTAGCCCAGTCACCCCTCCACTTT. Translation: CASTLAQSPLHF.

This clonotype was observed a handful of times. The CDR3 DNA follows: TGTGCCAGCAGTTACCCAGACAGGGGTGGCGAGCAGTACTTC. Translated: CASSYPDRGGEQYF. V usage is TRBV6-2 or TRBV6-3 and J usage is TRBJ2-7; TRBD1 agrees at 8 bases. Trimming took 2 bases from V and 6 from J; bases not matched to a gene: 6. Germline CDR1 MNHEY, CDR2 SVGEGT. The CDR3 consists of 14 residues.

This clonotype was detected only a few times. The V and J genes are TRBV6-1 and TRBJ1-5; 7 positions match TRBD1. Per the germline V gene, CDR1 is MNHNS and CDR2 is SASEGT. The CDR3 has 15 residues. Losses at the gene ends were 6 bases for V and 2 bases for J; bases not matched to a gene: 7. The CDR3 DNA follows: TGTGCCAGCAGGGTAAGGGGGCCAGGCAATCAGCCCCAGCATTTT. It specifies CASRVRGPGNQPQHF.

This clonotype has more than one count but fewer than ten. This chain connects TRBV27 to TRBJ1-6; 9 bases match TRBD1. The CDR3 is made up of 15 amino acids. V gave up 2 bases and J gave up 9 bases; unmatched junction bases: 5. Germline loops: CDR1 MNHEY, CDR2 SMNVEV (reference sequence). The CDR3 region is CASSLGQGMGSPLHF. The CDR3, as DNA: TGTGCCAGCAGTTTAGGACAGGGGATGGGTTCACCCCTCCACTTT.

The chain links TRBV9 to TRBJ2-2; TRBD1 matches at 8 bases. The V and J ends lost 3 bases and 6 bases, in that order; junction bases with no gene match: 7. Germline V CDR1 and CDR2: SGDLS, YYNGEE. This CDR3 has 15 amino acids. This CDR3 reads CASSGSTGDAGELFF. CDR3 coding DNA: TGTGCCAGCAGCGGATCGACAGGGGACGCCGGGGAGCTGTTTTTT.

This clonotype occurred many times. The chain employs TRBV18 and TRBJ1-1; D remains unclear. This CDR3 spans 14 amino acids. Trimming took off 3 bases at V and 7 bases at J, with 15 bases between the two ends. Germline values: CDR1 KGHSH, CDR2 LQKENI. CDR3: CASSPTLGELEAFF. Written as DNA, the CDR3 is TGTGCCAGCTCACCGACCCTCGGGGAACTTGAAGCTTTCTTT.

Turning to this clonotype: This may stem from a read error, because a much larger clone lies one nucleotide away. This CDR3 is missing its conserved last phenylalanine or tryptophan, likely due to a read error. The gene calls are TRBV7-9 and TRBJ2-7, with D maybe TRBD2 (6 bases). Germline-derived CDR1 and CDR2 are SEHNR and FQNEAQ (reference sequence). The CDR3 is 14 amino acids. The V end lost 5 bases, the J end lost 3 bases, and 14 bases lay between the germline ends. DNA for the CDR3: TGTGCCAGCAGCAGTAGCGGAGTGGGCTACGAGCAGTACTCC. It is translated as CASSSSGVGYEQYS.

The V and J genes are TRBV5-1 and TRBJ2-3; the match to TRBD2 covers 14 bases. CDR3 length: 19 amino acids. V lost 0 bases to trimming and J lost 4 bases; unmatched junction nucleotides: 10. The germline V gene encodes CDR1 SGHRS and CDR2 YFSETQ. For the CDR3, the DNA is TGCGCCAGCAGCTTGGGCCCCCGGCTGGGACTAGCGGGAGCAGATACGCAGTATTTT. As protein: CASSLGPRLGLAGADTQYF.

To note about this clonotype: A clone one base away is much larger, so this may be a read error. The chain combines TRBV6-2 or TRBV6-3 with TRBJ1-1; D is undetermined. The CDR3 is made up of 13 amino acids. Germline assignment: CDR1 MNHEY and CDR2 SVGEGT. V dropped 5 bases and J dropped 1 base, with 8 bases sitting between them. This CDR3 is CASSATPNTEAFF. CDR3 in DNA: TGTGCCAGCAGTGCAACTCCGAACACTGAAGCTTTCTTT.

There are a few counts of this clonotype. V is TRBV7-8 and J is TRBJ1-2; weak D call: TRBD1 (6 bases). Trimming removed 8 bases from V and 2 bases from J, with 12 bases in between. Germline V lookup: CDR1 SGHVS, CDR2 FQNEAQ. The CDR3 runs to 13 residues. The CDR3 DNA reads as TGTGCCAGCGGCCAGGGGAACAACTATGGCTACACCTTC. Its protein product is CASGQGNNYGYTF.